A selection of T cell receptor beta chains follows, all from one sample in a study of T cell responses to AZD1222 COVID-19 vaccine. The table came from immunoSEQ multiplex PCR; TCRdb's copy has only in-frame clones and leaves some out. The data show more than 95,000 clones, with around nine tenths seen just once and just over 7% held by the top ten. Source: peripheral blood, taken on day 0 of AZD1222 vaccination. These receptor sequences come from an adult in good health. Each CDR3 is given with its conserved first and last residue. The size of a clone is reported for some rows only, either as once, few or many, or as a class for expanded clones.

TRBV5-6 | NA | CASSRGELVSTGELFF
TRBV7-9 | NA | CASVLAGSNEQYF
TRBV6-5 | NA | CATRLDGAGGYTF
TRBV6-5 | NA | CASSWDRVETQYF
TRBV5-1 | NA | CASSLAVTDIINYGYTF
TRBV30 | NA | CAWSVRGNTQYF
TRBV24-1 | NA | CATSDFAPQETQYF
TRBV18 | NA | CASSPTGNQETQYF
TRBV25-1 | NA | CASSVGGLSEKLFF
TRBV6-5 | NA | CASRDMRGNTGELFF
TRBV30 | NA | CAWIHSPGPGKLFF
TRBV20-1 | NA | CSARVRDEQFF
TRBV6-2/TRBV6-3 | NA | CASSYSSREQPQHF
TRBV29-1 | NA | CSVAWTYGYTF
TRBV13 | NA | CASSSGQRSYEQYF
TRBV5-1 | NA | CASSLEETQYF
TRBV7-8 | NA | CASSLGNQQGVGEQYF
TRBV28 | few | CASSLSSKRNLYNEQFF
TRBV28 | NA | CASSPTGGTNTEAFF
TRBV11-2 | NA | CASSFGASGTRTGYNEQFF
TRBV2 | NA | CASQGQLNTEAFF
TRBV7-9 | few | CASSLARNQPQHF
TRBV6-1 | NA | CASSEAGSGFAAYNEQFF
TRBV28 | NA | CATSPGGQGRSEQFF
TRBV6-1 | once | CASSEQGLAGDEQFF
TRBV27 | NA | CASRDTGSATNEKLFF
TRBV6-2/TRBV6-3 | NA | CASSYSLSLDTQYF
TRBV28 | NA | CASYSVGQGASYEQFF
TRBV30 | NA | CAWSVRGYEQYF
TRBV27 | NA | CASSLYTPGTGQETQYF
TRBV9 | NA | CASSRTTGWDTEAFF
TRBV28 | NA | CASCPGQLSGNTIYF
TRBV29-1 | NA | CSVEEQMNTEAFF
TRBV30 | NA | CAWSGSSAQRETQYF
TRBV9 | NA | CASSVVDRGTGELFF
TRBV19 | NA | CASSIGSLWETQYF
TRBV27 | NA | CASSRTGENQPQHF
TRBV27 | NA | CASSSDRGLGETQYF
TRBV28 | NA | CATSGLNYGYTF
TRBV28 | NA | CASSLFPSTYEQYF
TRBV19 | NA | CASRWAGELFF
TRBV27 | NA | CASSLRLPQGPSSGNTIYF
TRBV27 | NA | CASSWGSGEEKLFF
TRBV7-2 | NA | CASSFLGLADTQYF
TRBV18 | NA | CASSLQGLWRETQYF
TRBV11-2 | NA | CASSSIVHEQYF
TRBV7-2 | NA | CASSFSVNNEQFF
TRBV29-1 | NA | CSVRTGAGGGYTF
TRBV27 | NA | CASSLDRGLYEQYF
TRBV13 | NA | CASSSRSPDTQYF
TRBV7-9 | NA | CASSTGRDSNQPQHF
TRBV29-1 | NA | CSVVGVNWDTQYF
TRBV5-1 | NA | CASSHGTGNTGELFF
TRBV6-2/TRBV6-3 | once | CASSDFDTLNTEAFF
TRBV10-2 | NA | CASSEIRPEDTGELFF